One and the same sample provided the 11 T cell receptor beta chains below, sequenced in a study of molecular identifiers for immune sequencing clone quantification. MiXCR, applied by TCRdb to the PCR reads, yields one record per CDR3 protein. The table lists some 65,000 distinct CDR3 sequences, about 18% of them singletons. The specimen was naive CD8+ T cells from blood, with Jurkat cell RNA spiked in. Subset specified: FACS-sorted CD8+CD4-CCR7+CD45RA+ naive T cells. The origin of the receptors is a human donor in good health. Some libraries in this study had Jurkat cell RNA spiked in.

This clonotype was found many times. The chain has TRBV9 and TRBJ2-7; the match to TRBD1 covers 7 bases. The CDR3 extends over 14 amino acids. V gave up 3 bases and J gave up 2 bases; unmatched junction bases: 5. CDR1 and CDR2 (germline): SGDLS, YYNGEE. CDR3 nucleotides: TGTGCCAGCAGCGCGAGGGGGCAACCCTACGAGCAGTACTTC. It specifies CASSARGQPYEQYF.

This clonotype was seen a handful of times. CDR3 sequence (DNA): TGTGCCAGCACGACGGACGAGGACGAGCAGTACTTC. Amino acids: CASTTDEDEQYF. The chain uses TRBV12-3 or TRBV12-4 and TRBJ2-7, with D unclear. V was trimmed by 7 bases and J by 5 bases, leaving 12 bases between them. The CDR3 is 12 amino acids.

In this sample, this clonotype turned up many times. The gene calls are TRBV20-1 and TRBJ2-1, with 12 bases that match TRBD2. This CDR3 is built from 15 residues. The junction had 4 bases not matched to a gene; V was cut back by 3 bases and J by 4 bases. Germline CDR1 DFQATT, CDR2 SNEGSKA (reference sequence). The CDR3 protein is CSARGLAGVYNEQFF. CDR3 sequence (DNA): TGCAGTGCTAGGGGACTAGCGGGTGTTTACAATGAGCAGTTCTTC.

This clonotype came up many times. This chain uses TRBV19 with TRBJ2-7, with TRBD1 as a possible D gene (5 bases). Germline V gene sequence: CDR1 LNHDA, CDR2 SQIVND (reference sequence). Trimming pared 7 bases from V and 9 bases from J, leaving 16 bases between. This CDR3 has 12 residues. CDR3 sequence: CASNSGQPGQYF. DNA of the CDR3: TGTGCCAGTAACTCCGGACAACCCGGGCAGTACTTC.

This clonotype was observed a few times. V and J are TRBV6-1 and TRBJ2-7; D uncertain. CDR1 is MNHNS, CDR2 SASEGT, per germline. Trimming pared 7 bases from V and 3 bases from J, leaving 7 bases between. The CDR3 is made up of 11 amino acids. The DNA of the CDR3 is TGTGCCAGCACCATCGGCTACGAGCAGTACTTC. Encoded protein: CASTIGYEQYF.

This clonotype came up many times. The V call is TRBV28, the J call TRBJ2-7, with D hard to call. Trimming shortened V by 5 bases and J by 3 bases, and 5 bases separated the two germline ends. Looked up from germline, CDR1 is MDHEN and CDR2 is SYDVKM. This CDR3 region has 11 residues. The CDR3 protein is CASSPHYEQYF. The DNA for the CDR3 is TGTGCCAGCAGTCCCCACTACGAGCAGTACTTC.

This clonotype came up many times. The chain carries TRBV7-9 and TRBJ2-5; 11 positions match TRBD2. Germline V CDR1 and CDR2: SEHNR, FQNEAQ (reference sequence). The J segment lost 2 bases and the V segment lost 4 bases, leaving 9 bases of the junction unmatched. This CDR3 is 17 amino acids long. DNA of the CDR3: TGTGCCAGCAGCTCCATGACTAGCGGGGCTCCTCAAGAGACCCAGTACTTC. This codes for CASSSMTSGAPQETQYF. Full variable domain (rest looked up from reference TRBV7-9 and TRBJ2-5): DTGVSQNPRHKITKRGQNVTFRCDPISEHNRLYWYRQTLGQGPEFLTYFQNEAQLEKSRLLSDRFSAERPKGSFSTLEIQRTEQGDSAMYLCASSSMTSGAPQETQYFGPGTRLLVL.

This clonotype appeared a few times. V gene TRBV9 combines with J gene TRBJ2-2; 9 bases match TRBD1. V lost 3 bases to trimming and J lost 11 bases; unmatched junction nucleotides: 8. CDR1 is SGDLS, CDR2 YYNGEE, per germline. The CDR3 loop spans 14 amino acids. In DNA form, the CDR3 reads TGTGCCAGCAGCGCGTCACAGGGGGCCGTTGAGCTGTTTTTT. Protein product: CASSASQGAVELFF.

This clonotype was counted ten times or more. The V call is TRBV2, the J call TRBJ1-1; possible D gene TRBD1, 5 bases. The CDR3 is made up of 16 amino acids. CDR1 is SNHLY and CDR2 is FYNNEI in the germline V gene. V was trimmed by 8 bases and J by 1 base, leaving 20 bases between them. In DNA form, the CDR3 reads TGTGCCAGCGGAGGGGACGTGGCCAGGAGGAACACTGAAGCTTTCTTT. Its translation: CASGGDVARRNTEAFF.

The genes are TRBV7-9 and TRBJ2-7, with D possibly TRBD2 on 5 matching bases. This CDR3 contains 13 residues. V dropped 8 bases and J dropped 1 base, with 12 bases sitting between them. CDR1 is SEHNR, CDR2 FQNEAQ, per germline (reference sequence). This CDR3 is CASVSLGSYEQYF. The CDR3 DNA reads as TGTGCCAGCGTTTCACTAGGTTCCTACGAGCAGTACTTC.

In regard to this clonotype: This clone may be a read error of a much larger clone one base away. V gene TRBV11-3 combines with J gene TRBJ1-2, with D possibly TRBD1 on 5 matching bases. V was pared by 5 bases and J by 4 bases, with 14 bases between. Germline V gene data show CDR1 as SGHNT and CDR2 as YENEEA. This CDR3 region has 14 residues. The DNA of the CDR3 is TGTGCCAGCAGCATCCTCCAGGGTAGCTATGGCTACACCTTC. Amino acids: CASSILQGSYGYTF.